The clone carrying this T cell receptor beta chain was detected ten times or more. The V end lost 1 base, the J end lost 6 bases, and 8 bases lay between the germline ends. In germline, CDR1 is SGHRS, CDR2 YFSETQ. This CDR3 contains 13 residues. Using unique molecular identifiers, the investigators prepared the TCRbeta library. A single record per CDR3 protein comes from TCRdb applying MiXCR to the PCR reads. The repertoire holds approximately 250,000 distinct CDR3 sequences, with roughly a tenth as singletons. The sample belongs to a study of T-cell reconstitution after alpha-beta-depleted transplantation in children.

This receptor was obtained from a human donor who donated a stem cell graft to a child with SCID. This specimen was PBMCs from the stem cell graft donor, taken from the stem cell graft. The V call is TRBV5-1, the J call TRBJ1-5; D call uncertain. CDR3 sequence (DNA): TGCGCCAGCAGCTTGTCGGGATTTCAGCCCCAGCATTTT. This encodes CASSLSGFQPQHF. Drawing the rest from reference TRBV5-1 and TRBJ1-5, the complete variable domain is KAGVTQTPRYLIKTRGQQVTLSCSPISGHRSVSWYQQTPGQGLQFLFEYFSETQRNKGNFPGRFSGRQFSNSRSEMNVSTLELGDSALYLCASSLSGFQPQHFGDGTRLSIL.